The 17 T cell receptor beta chains below come from one sample, sequenced in a study of T cell repertoires in cytomegalovirus infection. MiXCR, run by TCRdb on the reads, gives a single entry per CDR3 protein. The data show about 190,000 distinct CDR3 sequences, 28% seen once. Sequencing input: PBMCs. The receptors were sampled from a human donor in good health (CMV status not recorded). Some clones in this sample may be carry-over from other donors' samples.

CDR3 loop: CATSSQGGRGTEAFF. CDR3 nucleotide sequence: TGTGCCACCAGCAGCCAAGGGGGGCGCGGGACTGAAGCTTTCTTT. The chain uses TRBV15 and TRBJ1-1; tentative D call: TRBD1 (6 bases). This CDR3 is 15 amino acids long. Trimming removed 3 bases from V and 5 bases from J, with 16 bases in between. CDR1 is LNHNV and CDR2 is YYDKDF in the germline V gene (reference sequence).

In regard to this clonotype: It may be a read error: a sequence one base away is much more abundant. The rearrangement links TRBV7-3 to TRBJ2-3, with a weak D call TRBD1 (6 bases). The CDR3 spans 16 residues. Germline V gene lookup returns CDR1 SGHTA and CDR2 FQGTGA. This CDR3 reads CASSPHRESFTDMQYF. The CDR3 nucleotides read TGTGCCAGCAGCCCGCACAGGGAATCTTTCACAGATATGCAGTATTTT.

This clonotype was seen a few times. This sequence joins TRBV29-1 and TRBJ2-7; D possibly corresponds to TRBD2 (6 bases). CDR1 is SQVTM, CDR2 ANQGSEA, per germline. Trimming took 5 bases from V and 6 from J, leaving 17 bases between them. This CDR3 has 13 amino acids. The chain's CDR3 is CSVREAEGREQYF. In DNA, the CDR3 is TGCAGCGTTAGGGAGGCAGAAGGGCGCGAGCAGTACTTC.

Only a few counts were recorded for this clonotype. The chain combines TRBV4-1 with TRBJ1-4, with D uncertain. V was trimmed by 1 base and J by 8 bases, leaving 8 bases between them. The germline gives CDR1 MGHRA, CDR2 YSYEKL. The CDR3 runs 13 residues. For the CDR3, the DNA is TGCGCCAGCAGCCAAGGAGGGTACGAAAAACTGTTTTTT. Translation: CASSQGGYEKLFF.

The CDR3: CASSEAGGSSEAFF. As DNA, the CDR3 is TGTGCCAGCAGTGAGGCAGGGGGATCAAGTGAAGCTTTCTTT. This chain connects TRBV6-1 to TRBJ1-1, with TRBD1 identical over 7 bases. The length of the CDR3 is 14 residues. V lost 3 bases and J lost 7; bases outside the gene matches: 8. CDR1 and CDR2 from the germline V gene are MNHNS and SASEGT.

The gene calls are TRBV6-1 and TRBJ2-3; TRBD2 matches at 13 bases. Germline assignment: CDR1 MNHNS and CDR2 SASEGT. The V segment lost 7 bases and the J segment 2 bases; nucleotides outside the gene matches: 3. This CDR3 has 15 amino acids. The CDR3, as DNA: TGTGCCAGCAACGGACTAGCGGGGGTCACAGATACGCAGTATTTT. Encoded protein: CASNGLAGVTDTQYF.

This clonotype was counted many times. V gene TRBV7-2 combines with J gene TRBJ1-1, with D possibly being TRBD1 (5 bases). The CDR3 contains 16 residues. Germline V gene sequence: CDR1 SGHTA, CDR2 FQGNSA. Trimming cost V 3 bases and J 0 bases, with 14 bases left between them. CDR3 nucleotide sequence: TGTGCCAGCAGCTTGGGGGTCACGAAAATGAACACTGAAGCTTTCTTT. It translates to CASSLGVTKMNTEAFF.

This chain joins TRBV6-6 and TRBJ2-1; 8 bases match TRBD1. Germline loops: CDR1 MNHNY, CDR2 SVGAGI (reference sequence). This CDR3 has 14 residues. Trimming cost V 8 bases and J 8 bases; bases outside gene matches: 11. The CDR3 bases are TGTGCCAGCCGGAGGGAGCCGACAGGGGATGAGCAGTTCTTC. Translated: CASRREPTGDEQFF.

The chain has TRBV11-2 and TRBJ1-2, with D unresolved. Germline V lookup: CDR1 SGHAT, CDR2 FQNNGV. There are 14 residues in the CDR3. With 0 bases removed from V and 4 bases from J, the gap between germline ends came to 9 bases. CDR3 in amino acids: CASSLEVLSYGYTF. The DNA of the CDR3 is TGTGCCAGCAGCTTAGAGGTCCTTAGCTATGGCTACACCTTC.

Turning to this clonotype: Given a much more abundant clone one base away, this may be a read error. The rearrangement uses TRBV7-2 and TRBJ2-5, with D tentatively TRBD2 (6 bases). The germline V and J ends were trimmed by 2 bases and 5 bases, with 12 bases remaining between them. The CDR3 loop spans 14 amino acids. Germline V CDR1 and CDR2: SGHTA, FQGNSA. The CDR3 sequence is CASSLRGLEETQYF. The CDR3 bases are TGTGCCAGCAGCTTACGGGGGTTGGAGGAGACCCAGTACTTC.

The CDR3 region is CASSSPRDKNYGYTF. For the CDR3, the DNA is TGTGCCAGCAGTTCCCCCCGGGACAAGAACTATGGCTACACCTTC. This chain joins TRBV27 and TRBJ1-2, with D perhaps matching TRBD1 (6 bases). The germline V and J ends were trimmed by 4 bases and 2 bases, with 14 bases remaining between them. The CDR3 extends over 15 amino acids. Per germline, CDR1 MNHEY and CDR2 SMNVEV (reference sequence).

V and J are TRBV7-9 and TRBJ1-2; 8 bases align to TRBD1. Germline loops: CDR1 SEHNR, CDR2 FQNEAQ (reference sequence). The CDR3 is made up of 13 amino acids. V gave up 5 bases and J gave up 8 bases; unmatched junction bases: 7. This chain's CDR3 is CASSEDRVLGYTF. The CDR3 DNA follows: TGTGCCAGCAGCGAGGACAGGGTCCTGGGCTACACCTTC. Complete variable domain (other parts from reference TRBV7-9 and TRBJ1-2): DTGVSQNPRHKITKRGQNVTFRCDPISEHNRLYWYRQTLGQGPEFLTYFQNEAQLEKSRLLSDRFSAERPKGSFSTLEIQRTEQGDSAMYLCASSEDRVLGYTFGSGTRLTVV.

In its sample, this clonotype was seen many times. V usage is TRBV7-8 and J usage is TRBJ2-3, with TRBD2 identical over 12 bases. The CDR3 consists of 16 residues. J gave up 2 bases and V 4 bases, and 4 bases lay outside the gene matches. Germline V lookup: CDR1 SGHVS, CDR2 FQNEAQ. The CDR3 protein is CASSSSGGAITDTQYF. DNA for the CDR3: TGTGCCAGCAGCTCTAGCGGGGGGGCGATCACAGATACGCAGTATTTT.

This clonotype was counted at least ten times. The J gene is TRBJ2-5, the V gene TRBV7-2; the match to TRBD1 covers 8 bases. Germline CDR1 SGHTA, CDR2 FQGNSA. J gave up 5 bases and V 5 bases, and 19 bases lay outside the gene matches. This CDR3 has 18 residues. The CDR3 region is CASSLPRDRPNLMETQYF. Written as DNA, the CDR3 is TGTGCCAGCAGCCTCCCGCGGGACAGGCCAAACTTGATGGAGACCCAGTACTTC.

Comments on this clonotype: An end of the junction does not agree with germline; a read error may underlie this. The chain is built from TRBV5-6 and TRBJ2-6; the D gene is possibly TRBD1 (6 bases). The CDR3 has 13 residues. Germline V gives CDR1 SGHDT, CDR2 YYEEEE. CDR3 nucleotide sequence: TGTGCCAGCAGCTTCCCAGGGGCCAACGTCCTGGCTTTC. Translating it yields CASSFPGANVLAF.

This clonotype was found many times. The CDR3 sequence: CASSLKGRGATDTQYF. DNA for the CDR3: TGTGCCAGCAGCTTAAAGGGGCGAGGGGCCACAGATACGCAGTATTTT. V usage is TRBV7-2 and J usage is TRBJ2-3; D might be TRBD1 or TRBD2, each matching 5 bases. V was clipped by 2 bases and J by 2 bases, with 14 bases between them. This CDR3 contains 16 residues. The germline CDR1 and CDR2 sequences are SGHTA and FQGNSA. The full variable domain, in which reference TRBV7-2 and TRBJ2-3 provide the parts outside the CDR3, is GAGVSQSPSNKVTEKGKDVELRCDPISGHTALYWYRQSLGQGLEFLIYFQGNSAPDKSGLPSDRFSAERTGGSVSTLTIQRTQQEDSAVYLCASSLKGRGATDTQYFGPGTRLTVL.

This clonotype has more than one count but fewer than ten. The rearrangement joins TRBV15 to TRBJ2-3, with 10 bases that match TRBD2. In germline, CDR1 is LNHNV, CDR2 YYDKDF (reference sequence). The CDR3 length is 15 residues. Trimming cost V 7 bases and J 2 bases; bases outside gene matches: 6. The CDR3 reads CATIQAGGITDTQYF. CDR3 nucleotide sequence: TGTGCCACCATCCAAGCGGGGGGGATCACAGATACGCAGTATTTT. The full variable domain, rest sourced from reference TRBV15 and TRBJ2-3, is DAMVIQNPRYQVTQFGKPVTLSCSQTLNHNVMYWYQQKSSQAPKLLFHYYDKDFNNEADTPDNFQSRRPNTSFCFLDIRSPGLGDTAMYLCATIQAGGITDTQYFGPGTRLTVL.